A selection of T cell receptor beta chains follows, all from one sample in a study of blood T cells in healthy people across ages. MiXCR, run by TCRdb on the 5' RACE reads, gives a single entry per CDR3 protein. In the table there are 700,000 or so distinct CDR3 sequences, roughly 43% of which are singletons. Material for sequencing was blood. These receptors originate from a man older than 75 in good health. Both conserved end residues are part of each CDR3. The order of the fields is clone size, V gene, D gene, J gene, CDR3 protein, CDR3 DNA. D genes are given only for firm matches. Clone size is not always given. Where it is, it says once, few, many or a class for expanded clones.

.	TRBV9	.	TRBJ1-6	CASSVEGQGNSPLHF	TGTGCCAGCAGCGTAGAGGGTCAGGGCAATTCACCCCTCCACTTT
.	TRBV7-2	.	TRBJ1-2	CASRPDRLYGYTF	TGTGCCAGCAGACCCGACAGACTCTATGGCTACACCTTC
.	TRBV12-3/TRBV12-4	.	TRBJ2-3	CASKPPGDTQYF	TGTGCCAGCAAGCCCCCAGGAGATACGCAGTATTTT
.	TRBV24-1	.	TRBJ2-3	CATSDGAASSMGDTQYF	TGTGCCACCAGTGACGGGGCTGCTAGCTCGATGGGGGATACGCAGTATTTT
.	TRBV20-1	TRBD2	TRBJ2-1	CSASSGGPLNEQFF	TGCAGTGCTAGTTCGGGGGGGCCGTTGAATGAGCAGTTCTTC
few	TRBV3-1	.	TRBJ2-7	CASSSTRRRYEQYF	TGTGCCAGCAGCTCTACTAGGAGGCGCTACGAGCAGTACTTC
.	TRBV20-1	.	TRBJ2-1	CSARERGRFESGSYNEQFF	TGCAGTGCTAGAGAGCGTGGGAGGTTCGAGTCTGGCTCCTACAATGAGCAGTTCTTC
.	TRBV11-3	TRBD1	TRBJ2-7	CASSPGTGLGYEQYF	TGTGCCAGCAGCCCCGGGACAGGGCTTGGCTACGAGCAGTACTTC
.	TRBV7-9	.	TRBJ2-7	CASSLVQAGTDVYEQYF	TGTGCCAGCAGCTTAGTTCAGGCCGGGACGGATGTCTACGAGCAGTACTTC
few	TRBV5-1	.	TRBJ2-1	CASSLETGRWSEQFF	TGCGCCAGCAGCTTGGAGACAGGTCGGTGGTCTGAGCAGTTCTTC
few	TRBV4-3	TRBD2	TRBJ2-5	CASSQDKIAGGGKETQYF	TGCGCCAGCAGCCAAGATAAAATAGCGGGGGGCGGGAAAGAGACCCAGTACTTC
.	TRBV3-1	.	TRBJ1-2	CASSQGRTVYGYTF	TGTGCCAGCAGCCAGGGGAGGACAGTCTATGGCTACACCTTC
.	TRBV11-2	.	TRBJ2-3	CASGSSRHTQYF	TGTGCCAGCGGCTCGAGTAGGCATACGCAGTATTTT
many	TRBV7-9	.	TRBJ2-1	CASSLEVVLEQFF	TGTGCCAGCAGCTTAGAAGTAGTACTTGAGCAGTTCTTC
.	TRBV7-2	.	TRBJ2-7	CASSLEGARPYEQYF	TGTGCCAGCAGCTTAGAAGGGGCCAGGCCCTACGAGCAGTACTTC
.	TRBV5-1	TRBD2	TRBJ2-1	CASSFPPPTSGGKEGEQFF	TGCGCCAGCAGCTTTCCACCCCCGACTAGCGGAGGGAAAGAAGGTGAGCAGTTCTTC
.	TRBV5-1	.	TRBJ2-1	CASSSQGQQGSYNEQFF	TGCGCCAGCAGTTCCCAGGGGCAACAAGGGTCCTACAATGAGCAGTTCTTC
.	TRBV10-1	.	TRBJ2-3	CASSKGGTSTDTQYF	TGCGCCAGCAGCAAGGGTGGGACTAGCACAGATACGCAGTATTTT
.	TRBV6-5	.	TRBJ1-2	CASTPDRGSARGYTF	TGTGCCAGCACCCCCGACCGGGGGTCGGCAAGAGGCTACACCTTC
.	TRBV20-1	.	TRBJ1-1	CSGRGGDEWTEAFF	TGCAGTGGACGGGGAGGGGACGAGTGGACTGAAGCTTTCTTT
.	TRBV5-1	TRBD1	TRBJ1-2	CASSLDGRGRDGYTF	TGCGCCAGCAGCTTGGATGGCAGGGGGAGGGATGGCTACACCTTC
.	TRBV7-9	TRBD1	TRBJ1-3	CASSLTGETIYF	TGTGCCAGCAGCTTAACAGGGGAAACCATATATTTT
once	TRBV2	TRBD2	TRBJ2-7	CASSAGGLAGGEQYF	TGTGCCAGCAGTGCAGGGGGACTAGCGGGAGGCGAGCAGTACTTC
.	TRBV6-5	.	TRBJ2-1	CASSAGREIGNEQFF	TGTGCCAGCAGTGCTGGACGGGAAATTGGAAATGAGCAGTTCTTC
.	TRBV7-9	.	TRBJ1-4	CASSNSGGGNEKLFF	TGTGCCAGCAGCAACTCCGGGGGGGGTAATGAAAAACTGTTTTTT
.	TRBV21-1	.	TRBJ2-3	CASNQGGDTQYF	TGTGCCAGCAACCAAGGGGGTGATACGCAGTATTTT
few	TRBV18	.	TRBJ1-5	CASSVTGNNQPQHF	TGTGCCAGCTCGGTTACAGGGAACAATCAGCCCCAGCATTTT
.	TRBV6-2/TRBV6-3	.	TRBJ1-1	CASNPGRGTEAFF	TGTGCCAGCAACCCAGGGAGGGGCACTGAAGCTTTCTTT
.	TRBV6-2/TRBV6-3	.	TRBJ2-3	CASAASGGTDTQYF	TGTGCCTCAGCCGCATCGGGGGGCACAGATACGCAGTATTTT
.	TRBV2	.	TRBJ1-5	CASSETALNQPQHF	TGTGCCAGCAGTGAAACGGCCCTCAATCAGCCCCAGCATTTT
.	TRBV3-1	TRBD1	TRBJ1-2	CASSRLGTGEDGYTF	TGTGCCAGCAGCCGACTTGGGACAGGGGAGGATGGCTACACCTTC
few	TRBV21-1	.	TRBJ1-1	CASSIGTGYTEAFF	TGTGCCAGCAGCATAGGGACAGGGTACACTGAAGCTTTCTTT
many	TRBV12-5	TRBD1	TRBJ2-3	CASGLTPGQGRRADTQYF	TGTGCTAGTGGTTTGACCCCGGGACAGGGTAGGAGGGCAGATACGCAGTATTTT